The 30 T cell receptor beta chains below all came from one sample that was sequenced in a study of radiotherapy plus CTLA-4 blockade in lung cancer. Clones were read by immunoSEQ multiplex PCR, and TCRdb kept only the in-frame ones, dropping some. Of 70,000 to 90,000 clones listed, about 79% were seen once; the top ten hold approximately 22%. The material sequenced was peripheral blood, taken from a patient treated with radiotherapy plus ipilimumab. The receptors were sampled from a human donor with non-small cell lung cancer whose response to radiotherapy plus ipilimumab could not be evaluated. Some clones in this sample may be carry-over from other donors' samples.

This chain uses TRBV5-1 with TRBJ2-3, with 9 bases matching TRBD1. Germline V gene lookup returns CDR1 SGHRS and CDR2 YFSETQ. V dropped 4 bases and J dropped 5; count of bases not matched to a gene: 11. The CDR3 loop spans 16 amino acids. DNA for the CDR3: TGCGCCAGCAGCCTTTCCGGGACAGGGTGGGTAGATACGCAGTATTTT. It is translated as CASSLSGTGWVDTQYF.

The chain joins TRBV18 to TRBJ2-3; D possibly corresponds to TRBD1 (5 bases). The germline gives CDR1 KGHSH, CDR2 LQKENI. The CDR3 loop spans 15 amino acids. V lost 3 bases and J 2 bases, leaving 12 bases between the germline ends. CDR3 amino acids: CASSPRTSNTDTQYF. The CDR3, as DNA: TGTGCCAGCTCACCTAGGACAAGCAACACAGATACGCAGTATTTT.

This rearrangement joins TRBV7-9 to TRBJ2-6, with a possible D match to TRBD1 (6 bases). This CDR3 is 18 amino acids long. CDR1 is SEHNR and CDR2 is FQNEAQ in the germline V gene (reference sequence). V was clipped by 1 base and J by 0 bases, with 13 bases between them. The CDR3 DNA sequence: TGTGCCAGCAGCTTAGAGGCAGGGGTGAGCTCTGGGGCCAACGTCCTGACTTTC. It specifies CASSLEAGVSSGANVLTF.

The chain joins TRBV28 to TRBJ1-1; the D gene is possibly TRBD1 (5 bases). CDR3 length: 15 residues. Germline-derived CDR1 and CDR2 are MDHEN and SYDVKM. V was pared by 7 bases and J by 4 bases, with 19 bases between. The CDR3 is CASISGGKTSTEAFF. In nucleotides, the CDR3 is TGTGCCAGCATCAGCGGGGGGAAGACGAGCACTGAAGCTTTCTTT.

The J gene is TRBJ2-1, the V gene TRBV28; 7 bases line up with TRBD1. The J segment lost 8 bases and the V segment lost 4 bases, leaving 14 bases of the junction unmatched. The germline CDR1 and CDR2 sequences are MDHEN and SYDVKM. This CDR3 has 16 amino acids. DNA for the CDR3: TGTGCCAGCAGTTCTCCGACAGGGAAGGCCGGCGATGAGCAGTTCTTC. Protein: CASSSPTGKAGDEQFF.

The rearrangement links TRBV28 to TRBJ1-4; 8 nucleotides line up with TRBD1. CDR3 length equals 13 residues. CDR1 and CDR2 from the germline V gene are MDHEN and SYDVKM. V trimming: 6 bases; J trimming: 5 bases; junction bases outside the gene matches: 2. CDR3 DNA sequence: TGTGCCAGCAGCAGGACAGGGAATGAAAAACTGTTTTTT. Its translation is CASSRTGNEKLFF.

The chain combines TRBV6-5 with TRBJ1-2; 7 bases agree with TRBD1. J was trimmed by 8 bases and V by 7 bases; bases with no gene match: 7. Germline values: CDR1 MNHEY, CDR2 SVGAGI. CDR3 length equals 12 residues. CDR3 in DNA: TGTGCCAGCACCGAGGGGGCCGGCGGCTACACCTTC. Its translation is CASTEGAGGYTF.

Details on this clone: Other nucleotide sequences in the sample specify the same CDR3. In DNA, the CDR3 is TGCGCCAGCAGCCTGTACGCACAGGGCCGGGGGAACACTGAAGCTTTCTTT. Translating gives CASSLYAQGRGNTEAFF. V gene TRBV5-1 combines with J gene TRBJ1-1; D is perhaps TRBD1 (6 bases). Germline V lookup: CDR1 SGHRS, CDR2 YFSETQ. Between the trimmed V and J ends, which lost 4 bases and 1 base, there was a span of 20 bases. The CDR3 is made up of 17 amino acids.

This clone has only one observation. The CDR3 DNA sequence: TGTGCCAGCAGCGCCCAACAGGGGGCGGGAGGCTACACCTTC. Its protein product is CASSAQQGAGGYTF. The V call is TRBV9, the J call TRBJ1-2; 9 nucleotides agree with TRBD1. The J segment lost 8 bases and the V segment lost 3 bases, leaving 8 bases of the junction unmatched. The CDR3 loop spans 14 amino acids. Germline V lookup: CDR1 SGDLS, CDR2 YYNGEE.

The V and J genes are TRBV4-1 and TRBJ2-7, with TRBD1 matching over 7 bases. V lost 8 bases to trimming and J lost 5 bases; unmatched junction nucleotides: 9. This CDR3 has 13 amino acids. Germline CDR1 and CDR2: MGHRA and YSYEKL. The CDR3 loop is CASVPGTADEQYF. Here the CDR3 DNA reads TGCGCCAGCGTTCCGGGGACAGCTGACGAGCAGTACTTC.

This rearrangement joins TRBV21-1 to TRBJ2-7; TRBD1, the D gene given by the table, was not confirmed from the DNA. TRBV21-1 counts as a pseudogene. The CDR3 contains 17 residues. This CDR3 is CASSPGPDRDLLYEQYF. The CDR3, as DNA: TGTGCCAGCAGCCCTGGGCCCGACAGGGACCTCCTCTACGAGCAGTACTTC.

This clone was detected ten times or more. The rearrangement uses TRBV5-6 and TRBJ2-2; no reliable D call. Per germline, CDR1 SGHDT and CDR2 YYEEEE. The V end lost 0 bases, the J end lost 8 bases, and 8 bases lay between the germline ends. This CDR3 spans 13 amino acids. Here the CDR3 reads CASSLAQSGELFF. Here the CDR3 DNA reads TGTGCCAGCAGCTTGGCACAGTCAGGGGAGCTGTTTTTT.

The rearrangement uses TRBV6-5 and TRBJ2-7; D remains ambiguous. Germline CDR1 MNHEY, CDR2 SVGAGI. V lost 4 bases to trimming and J lost 6 bases, with 10 bases between them. This CDR3 has 12 amino acids. CDR3 DNA sequence: TGTGCCAGCAGTTCCCCGGGTAGCGAGCAGTACTTC. It specifies CASSSPGSEQYF.

The gene calls are TRBV27 and TRBJ2-4; a possible D gene is TRBD2 (7 bases). The CDR3 is made up of 15 amino acids. Germline CDR1 reads MNHEY; CDR2 reads SMNVEV (reference sequence). The V and J ends lost 5 bases and 2 bases respectively, with 13 bases between them. CDR3 loop: CASSPWGGPKNIQYF. CDR3 nucleotides: TGTGCCAGCAGTCCCTGGGGGGGCCCCAAAAACATTCAGTACTTC.

The CDR3, as DNA: TGTGCCAGCGGAGGGAATTTGGCAAAAGAGACCCAGTACTTC. Protein product: CASGGNLAKETQYF. This chain links TRBV6-1 with TRBJ2-5, with D possibly TRBD2 on 6 matching bases. This CDR3 has 14 residues. Germline V CDR1 and CDR2: MNHNS, SASEGT. V dropped 8 bases and J dropped 3 bases, with 16 bases sitting between them.

J is TRBJ2-2 and V is TRBV7-9, with D perhaps matching TRBD1 (6 bases). There are 15 residues in the CDR3. Trimming took 7 bases from V and 8 from J, leaving 20 bases between them. Per germline, CDR1 SEHNR and CDR2 FQNEAQ (reference sequence). The CDR3, as DNA: TGTGCCAGCATCCTCGGGGCTGGGGGCACGGGGGAGCTGTTTTTT. This translates into CASILGAGGTGELFF.

This chain connects TRBV5-1 to TRBJ1-1, with 8 bases lining up with TRBD1. Germline lookup yields CDR1 SGHRS and CDR2 YFSETQ. V was clipped by 4 bases and J by 5 bases; unmatched bases: 7. The CDR3 length is 14 residues. As DNA, the CDR3 is TGCGCCAGCAGCCCTCAGACAGGGGTTACTGAAGCTTTCTTT. The encoded protein is CASSPQTGVTEAFF. Using reference TRBV5-1 and TRBJ1-1 for the parts outside the CDR3, the full variable domain is KAGVTQTPRYLIKTRGQQVTLSCSPISGHRSVSWYQQTPGQGLQFLFEYFSETQRNKGNFPGRFSGRQFSNSRSEMNVSTLELGDSALYLCASSPQTGVTEAFFGQGTRLTVV.

V and J are TRBV7-3 and TRBJ2-7; 8 bases align to TRBD1. The V segment lost 6 bases and the J segment 0 bases; nucleotides outside the gene matches: 4. In germline, CDR1 is SGHTA, CDR2 FQGTGA. This CDR3 is 14 amino acids long. The DNA of the CDR3 is TGTGCCAGCAGTCCCGACAGGGGCTCCTACGAGCAGTACTTC. It encodes CASSPDRGSYEQYF. The variable domain in full, completed from reference TRBV7-3 and TRBJ2-7, reads GAGVSQTPSNKVTEKGKYVELRCDPISGHTALYWYRQSLGQGPEFLIYFQGTGAADDSGLPNDRFFAVRPEGSVSTLKIQRTERGDSAVYLCASSPDRGSYEQYFGPGTRLTVT.

The chain carries TRBV7-2 and TRBJ2-7; no firm D call. Between the trimmed V and J ends, which lost 8 bases and 5 bases, there was a span of 25 bases. Germline lookup yields CDR1 SGHTA and CDR2 FQGNSA. The CDR3 is 16 residues long. CDR3 sequence reads: CASGPMRSAALHEQYF. The CDR3, as DNA: TGTGCCAGCGGCCCGATGAGGTCCGCCGCCCTCCACGAGCAGTACTTC.

This chain links TRBV28 with TRBJ1-4; a possible D gene is TRBD1 (5 bases). Germline values: CDR1 MDHEN, CDR2 SYDVKM. Trimming cost V 3 bases and J 2 bases, with 13 bases left between them. The length of the CDR3 is 16 residues. In nucleotides, the CDR3 is TGTGCCAGCAGTTTGTGGGGGAGGGTCACTAATGAAAAACTGTTTTTT. As protein: CASSLWGRVTNEKLFF.

The chain links TRBV19 to TRBJ1-6, with TRBD1 matching 10 bases. Germline trimming cut 8 bases from V and 7 bases from J; bases unmatched to any gene: 8. Per the germline V gene, CDR1 is LNHDA and CDR2 is SQIVND (reference sequence). The CDR3 has 15 residues. CDR3 nucleotides: TGTGCCAGTTGGGACAGGGGCTTACAAAATTCACCCCTCCACTTT. Protein sequence: CASWDRGLQNSPLHF.

The chain uses TRBV28 and TRBJ2-7, with D tentatively TRBD1 (6 bases). V lost 6 bases to trimming and J lost 7 bases, with 19 bases between them. CDR1 is MDHEN, CDR2 SYDVKM, per germline. The CDR3 extends over 14 amino acids. The CDR3 nucleotides are TGTGCCAGCAGGGGACAAGCCCTGGGGGTGGAGCAGTACTTC. Amino acid sequence: CASRGQALGVEQYF. Complete variable domain (other parts from reference TRBV28 and TRBJ2-7): DVKVTQSSRYLVKRTGEKVFLECVQDMDHENMFWYRQDPGLGLRLIYFSYDVKMKEKGDIPEGYSVSREKKERFSLILESASTNQTSMYLCASRGQALGVEQYFGPGTRLTVT.

On this clone itself: The same CDR3 is also encoded by other DNA sequences in this sample. This chain links TRBV5-1 with TRBJ1-4, with 7 bases fitting TRBD1. Germline values: CDR1 SGHRS, CDR2 YFSETQ. CDR3 length: 16 amino acids. Germline trimming cut 0 bases from V and 1 base from J; bases unmatched to any gene: 3. CDR3 DNA sequence: TGCGCCAGCAGCTTGGGACAGGGTCTAACTAATGAAAAACTGTTTTTT. Protein: CASSLGQGLTNEKLFF. Using reference TRBV5-1 and TRBJ1-4 for the parts outside the CDR3, the full variable domain is KAGVTQTPRYLIKTRGQQVTLSCSPISGHRSVSWYQQTPGQGLQFLFEYFSETQRNKGNFPGRFSGRQFSNSRSEMNVSTLELGDSALYLCASSLGQGLTNEKLFFGSGTQLSVL.

The DNA of the CDR3 is TGTGCCAGCAGCTTGTGGCAGGGCGCGCAAGCTTTCTTT. This sequence encodes CASSLWQGAQAFF. The rearrangement links TRBV5-6 to TRBJ1-1, with TRBD1 as a possible D gene (5 bases). The germline V gene has CDR1 SGHDT and CDR2 YYEEEE. V was shortened by 1 base and J by 9 bases, with 13 bases between the two germline ends. This CDR3 has 13 residues.

The genes are TRBV28 and TRBJ2-5; 10 bases line up with TRBD2. CDR1 MDHEN and CDR2 SYDVKM come from the germline V gene. J lost 2 bases, V lost 10 bases, and 10 bases had no gene match. There are 15 residues in the CDR3. The CDR3, as DNA: TGTGCCAACCGAAAGGCTAGCGGGGGTCAAGAGACCCAGTACTTC. Translating gives CANRKASGGQETQYF.

This clone was seen once. This chain uses TRBV6-6 with TRBJ1-6; 8 bases match TRBD1. This CDR3 region has 14 residues. Germline CDR1 is MNHNY and CDR2 is SVGAGI (reference sequence). J was trimmed by 9 bases and V by 4 bases; bases with no gene match: 5. Written as DNA, the CDR3 is TGTGCCAGCAGTTTGGACAGGGTTGGTTCACCCCTCCACTTT. Protein product: CASSLDRVGSPLHF.

This clone was observed at least ten times. This chain uses TRBV10-3 with TRBJ1-2; D is possibly TRBD1 (5 bases). Germline V gene sequence: CDR1 ENHRY, CDR2 SYGVKD. The CDR3 runs to 15 residues. V dropped 2 bases and J dropped 0 bases, with 10 bases sitting between them. The CDR3 DNA reads as TGTGCCATCAGTGAGCCGGGGGGATCTAACTATGGCTACACCTTC. Residues: CAISEPGGSNYGYTF.

The chain links TRBV18 to TRBJ1-2, with D perhaps TRBD1 (6 bases). The V end lost 2 bases, the J end lost 3 bases, and 13 bases lay between the germline ends. CDR1 and CDR2 (germline): KGHSH, LQKENI. The CDR3 is 15 residues long. Written as DNA, the CDR3 is TGTGCCAGCTCACCAGCGAAGGGGGTGGACTATGGCTACACCTTC. It specifies CASSPAKGVDYGYTF.

CDR3 sequence reads: CASSLDSSSYNEQFF. CDR3 in DNA: TGTGCCAGCAGTTTGGACAGTAGCTCCTACAATGAGCAGTTCTTC. The V call is TRBV6-5, the J call TRBJ2-1; maybe TRBD1 (6 bases). CDR3 length: 15 amino acids. Trimming shortened V by 4 bases and J by 0 bases, and 10 bases separated the two germline ends. Germline CDR1 and CDR2: MNHEY and SVGAGI.

The sample holds one count of this clone. This chain connects TRBV6-1 to TRBJ2-7, with D possibly matching TRBD1 (6 bases). V was shortened by 2 bases and J by 1 base, with 9 bases between the two germline ends. Germline CDR1 MNHNS, CDR2 SASEGT. This CDR3 is built from 14 residues. The CDR3 coding sequence is TGTGCCAGCAGTGAAATGGGGGCGTCCTACGAGCAGTACTTC. This sequence encodes CASSEMGASYEQYF.